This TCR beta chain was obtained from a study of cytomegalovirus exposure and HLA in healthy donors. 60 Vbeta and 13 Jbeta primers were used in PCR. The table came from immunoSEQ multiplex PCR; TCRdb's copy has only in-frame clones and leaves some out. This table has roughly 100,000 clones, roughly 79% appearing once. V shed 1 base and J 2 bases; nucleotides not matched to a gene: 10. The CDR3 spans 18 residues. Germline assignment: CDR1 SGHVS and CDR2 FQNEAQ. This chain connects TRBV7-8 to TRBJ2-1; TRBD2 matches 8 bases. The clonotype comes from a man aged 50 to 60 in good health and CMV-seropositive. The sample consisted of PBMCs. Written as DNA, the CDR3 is TGTGCCAGCAGCTTAGGGACTAGCTCCCAAGAAGCCTACAATGAGCAGTTCTTC. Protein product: CASSLGTSSQEAYNEQFF.